This TCR beta chain is from a study of cytotoxic CD8 clonotypes in ibrutinib-treated CLL. Study details: Mean productive templates were about 250,000; mean productive rearrangements were approximately 94,000. General observations from the study: Starting clonality was above that of age-matched healthy donors and tracked circulating CD8+ T-cell counts.

In the case of this clone: Its target is not known.

Using immunoSEQ multiplex PCR, the repertoire was profiled, and TCRdb retains in-frame clones only, with some absent. The sample consists of more than 200,000 clones, under 80% of them appearing once. Cryopreserved PBMCs were the source of about 2.2 micrograms of genomic DNA, which went to TCR beta libraries. Germline CDR1 is SGHNT and CDR2 is YENEEA. This CDR3 spans 15 amino acids. The ends lost 1 base at V and 8 bases at J; junction bases unmatched: 3. The sequence derives from a human donor with chronic lymphocytic leukemia. This specimen consisted of PBMCs, obtained after 24 months of ibrutinib treatment. The chain employs TRBV11-3 and TRBJ2-1, with 12 bases identical to TRBD2. In nucleotides, the CDR3 is TGTGCCAGCAGCTTAGGCCTAGCGGGAGGGGATGAGCAGTTCTTC. Protein product: CASSLGLAGGDEQFF.